This entry lists 18 T cell receptor beta chains sequenced from one sample in a study of cytomegalovirus exposure and HLA in healthy donors. Primers for the PCR totalled 60 Vbeta and 13 Jbeta. Only in-frame clones appear in the TCRdb table, and some are missing; sequencing was by immunoSEQ multiplex PCR. There are approximately 210,000 clones in the sample, with about 1% held by the top ten. The material sequenced was PBMCs. These receptors came from a woman aged 25 to 39 in good health and CMV-seropositive.

The chain uses TRBV27 and TRBJ2-7; 8 bases are a match to TRBD2. Germline trimming cut 6 bases from V and 9 bases from J; bases unmatched to any gene: 10. The CDR3 loop spans 13 amino acids. Per the germline V gene, CDR1 is MNHEY and CDR2 is SMNVEV (reference sequence). This chain's CDR3 is CASSSGGIFGQYF. The CDR3, as DNA: TGTGCCAGCAGCTCGGGGGGGATTTTTGGGCAGTACTTC.

This chain joins TRBV28 and TRBJ2-3; D gene ambiguous. CDR1 is MDHEN and CDR2 is SYDVKM in the germline V gene. V was trimmed by 3 bases and J by 4 bases, leaving 5 bases between them. The CDR3 loop spans 12 amino acids. Here the CDR3 reads CASSLLADTQYF. The CDR3 DNA reads as TGTGCCAGCAGTTTGTTAGCAGATACGCAGTATTTT.

This chain uses TRBV6-1 with TRBJ1-2; 8 bases fit TRBD1. The CDR3 contains 15 residues. V dropped 1 base and J dropped 4; count of bases not matched to a gene: 5. CDR1 and CDR2 (germline): MNHNS, SASEGT. CDR3 nucleotides: TGTGCCAGCAGTGAAGTCGGGACAGGAGTCTATGGCTACACCTTC. As protein: CASSEVGTGVYGYTF.

V gene TRBV28 combines with J gene TRBJ2-7, with D perhaps TRBD1 (5 bases). The CDR3 is 12 residues long. With 6 bases removed from V and 3 bases from J, the gap between germline ends came to 9 bases. Looked up from germline, CDR1 is MDHEN and CDR2 is SYDVKM. CDR3 in DNA: TGTGCCAGCAGGAAGGGGAACTACGAGCAGTACTTC. As protein: CASRKGNYEQYF.

The V call is TRBV27, the J call TRBJ2-7; 12 nucleotides match TRBD1. V trimming: 6 bases; J trimming: 0 bases; junction bases outside the gene matches: 12. Germline lookup yields CDR1 MNHEY and CDR2 SMNVEV (reference sequence). This CDR3 spans 18 amino acids. CDR3 region: CASRRGTGGMGGSYEQYF. CDR3 DNA: TGTGCCAGCAGAAGAGGGACAGGGGGCATGGGGGGCTCCTACGAGCAGTACTTC.

The chain links TRBV19 to TRBJ1-2; 8 bases match TRBD1. This CDR3 contains 13 residues. Losses at the gene ends were 6 bases for V and 8 bases for J; bases not matched to a gene: 8. The germline V gene has CDR1 LNHDA and CDR2 SQIVND (reference sequence). CDR3: CASRSGQERGYTF. DNA for the CDR3: TGTGCCAGTAGGTCGGGACAGGAGAGAGGCTACACCTTC.

The chain uses TRBV10-3 and TRBJ1-1; 7 bases are a match to TRBD1. The V gene's germline CDR1 is ENHRY and CDR2 SYGVKD. This CDR3 region has 14 residues. J lost 1 base, V lost 6 bases, and 5 bases had no gene match. The CDR3 protein is CAIRKTGTNTEAFF. The CDR3 DNA reads TGTGCCATCAGGAAGACAGGGACGAACACTGAAGCTTTCTTT.

The chain has TRBV5-1 and TRBJ1-4; weak D call: TRBD1 (5 bases). This CDR3 has 14 residues. The V end lost 4 bases, the J end lost 7 bases, and 14 bases lay between the germline ends. Germline CDR1 and CDR2: SGHRS and YFSETQ. The CDR3 coding sequence is TGCGCCAGCAGCCCCGGGGAGGGGATTGAAAAACTGTTTTTT. Translation gives CASSPGEGIEKLFF.

The rearrangement links TRBV2 to TRBJ2-3, with 8 bases lining up with TRBD2. The V gene end was trimmed by 6 bases and the J gene end by 2 bases; junction bases not matched to a gene: 7. This CDR3 region has 15 residues. The germline gives CDR1 SNHLY, CDR2 FYNNEI. The CDR3: CASSLRGGATDTQYF. The CDR3 coding sequence is TGTGCCAGCAGCCTCCGGGGGGGGGCCACAGATACGCAGTATTTT. Drawing the rest from reference TRBV2 and TRBJ2-3, the complete variable domain is EPEVTQTPSHQVTQMGQEVILRCVPISNHLYFYWYRQILGQKVEFLVSFYNNEISEKSEIFDDQFSVERPDGSNFTLKIRSTKLEDSAMYFCASSLRGGATDTQYFGPGTRLTVL.

The chain employs TRBV5-4 and TRBJ1-3, with D perhaps TRBD1 (5 bases). Between the trimmed V and J ends, which lost 2 bases and 4 bases, there was a span of 13 bases. The germline V gene has CDR1 SGHNT and CDR2 YYREEE (reference sequence). The CDR3 has 15 residues. The CDR3 DNA reads as TGTGCCAGCAGCTTCCCGGAGGGGTCGGGAAACACCATATATTTT. Translating gives CASSFPEGSGNTIYF.

The chain couples TRBV6-5 to TRBJ2-2; D gene ambiguous. Germline CDR1 is MNHEY and CDR2 is SVGAGI. V was shortened by 7 bases and J by 8 bases, with 20 bases between the two germline ends. The CDR3 has 15 amino acids. CDR3 sequence (DNA): TGTGCCAGCAAGCAGTTTTCCCTAGAAGGTGGGGAGCTGTTTTTT. Protein sequence: CASKQFSLEGGELFF.

This chain joins TRBV11-1 and TRBJ2-1; D not resolved. Trimming took off 5 bases at V and 5 bases at J, with 16 bases between the two ends. This CDR3 has 15 amino acids. Germline values: CDR1 SGHAT, CDR2 FQDESV (reference sequence). CDR3 in amino acids: CASSSRVVVNNEQFF. As DNA, the CDR3 is TGTGCCAGCAGCAGCCGGGTGGTGGTAAACAATGAGCAGTTCTTC.

The rearrangement joins TRBV9 to TRBJ1-1, with D maybe TRBD1 (5 bases). Germline CDR1 and CDR2: SGDLS and YYNGEE. The CDR3 sequence is 15 residues long. V was shortened by 0 bases and J by 3 bases, with 12 bases between the two germline ends. The CDR3 sequence is CASSVVSGRDTEAFF. CDR3 DNA: TGTGCCAGCAGCGTAGTCTCAGGGAGGGACACTGAAGCTTTCTTT.

The genes are TRBV28 and TRBJ1-2; D unclear. Per germline, CDR1 MDHEN and CDR2 SYDVKM. The V and J ends lost 3 bases and 0 bases respectively, with 14 bases between them. CDR3 length equals 16 residues. CDR3 region: CASSFLSRVSNYGYTF. The CDR3 DNA reads as TGTGCCAGCAGTTTCTTATCTCGGGTGTCTAACTATGGCTACACCTTC.

This rearrangement joins TRBV6-5 to TRBJ1-5; D possibly corresponds to TRBD1 (6 bases). The CDR3 spans 14 residues. CDR1 is MNHEY, CDR2 SVGAGI, per germline. V lost 6 bases and J 5 bases, leaving 14 bases between the germline ends. The DNA for the CDR3 is TGTGCCAGCAGGACGCGGGGGCGCGATCAGCCCCAGCATTTT. Its protein is CASRTRGRDQPQHF.

The chain uses TRBV27 and TRBJ2-7, with D possibly being TRBD1 (6 bases). Germline-derived CDR1 and CDR2 are MNHEY and SMNVEV (reference sequence). The V and J ends lost 7 bases and 3 bases respectively, with 16 bases between them. The CDR3 length is 14 residues. CDR3 in DNA: TGTGCCAGCAAACCAGCAGGGGAATTCTACGAGCAGTACTTC. This sequence encodes CASKPAGEFYEQYF.

The chain links TRBV28 to TRBJ2-7, with TRBD1 matching over 9 bases. J lost 4 bases, V lost 2 bases, and 6 bases had no gene match. CDR1 is MDHEN, CDR2 SYDVKM, per germline. This CDR3 has 15 residues. In DNA, the CDR3 is TGTGCCAGCAGTTTAGGGAGACAGGGGGAATACGAGCAGTACTTC. Translating it yields CASSLGRQGEYEQYF.

The V gene is TRBV6-1, the J gene TRBJ1-1, with TRBD1 as a possible D gene (6 bases). The CDR3 sequence is 14 residues long. Trimming removed 4 bases from V and 2 bases from J, with 11 bases in between. Germline V gene lookup returns CDR1 MNHNS and CDR2 SASEGT. The CDR3 DNA follows: TGTGCCAGCAGTGGAGGACAGTTTAACACTGAAGCTTTCTTT. It encodes CASSGGQFNTEAFF.